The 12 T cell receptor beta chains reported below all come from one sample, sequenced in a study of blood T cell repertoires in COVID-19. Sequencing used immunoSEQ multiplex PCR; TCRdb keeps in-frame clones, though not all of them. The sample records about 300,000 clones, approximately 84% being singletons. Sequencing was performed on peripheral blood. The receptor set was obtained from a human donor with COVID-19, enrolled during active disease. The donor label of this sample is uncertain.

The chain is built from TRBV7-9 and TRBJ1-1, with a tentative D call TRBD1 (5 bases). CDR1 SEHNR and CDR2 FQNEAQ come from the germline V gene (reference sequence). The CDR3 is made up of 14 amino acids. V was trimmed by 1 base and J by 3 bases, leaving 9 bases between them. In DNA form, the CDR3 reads TGTGCCAGCAGCTTAGGGGCAGGGTACACTGAAGCTTTCTTT. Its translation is CASSLGAGYTEAFF.

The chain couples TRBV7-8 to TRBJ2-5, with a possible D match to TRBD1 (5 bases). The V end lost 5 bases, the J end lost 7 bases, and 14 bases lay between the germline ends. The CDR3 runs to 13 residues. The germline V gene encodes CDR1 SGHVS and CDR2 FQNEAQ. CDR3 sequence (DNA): TGTGCCAGCAGCCTGGCCGGTCAGGGGACCCAGTACTTC. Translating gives CASSLAGQGTQYF.

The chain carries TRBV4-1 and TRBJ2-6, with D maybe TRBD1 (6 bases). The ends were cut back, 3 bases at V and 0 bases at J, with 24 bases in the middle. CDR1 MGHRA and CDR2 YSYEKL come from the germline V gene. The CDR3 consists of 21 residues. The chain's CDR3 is CASSHFTITGTKDSGANVLTF. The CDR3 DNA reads TGCGCCAGCAGCCACTTTACGATAACCGGGACAAAAGACTCTGGGGCCAACGTCCTGACTTTC.

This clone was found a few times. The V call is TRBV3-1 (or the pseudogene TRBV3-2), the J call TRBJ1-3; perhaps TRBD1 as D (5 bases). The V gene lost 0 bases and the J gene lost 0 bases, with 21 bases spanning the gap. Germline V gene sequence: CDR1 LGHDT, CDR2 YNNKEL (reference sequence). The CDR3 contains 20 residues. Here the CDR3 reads CASSQDSRYRGIGSGNTIYF. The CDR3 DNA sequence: TGTGCCAGCAGCCAAGATTCGAGGTATAGGGGAATTGGCTCTGGAAACACCATATATTTT.

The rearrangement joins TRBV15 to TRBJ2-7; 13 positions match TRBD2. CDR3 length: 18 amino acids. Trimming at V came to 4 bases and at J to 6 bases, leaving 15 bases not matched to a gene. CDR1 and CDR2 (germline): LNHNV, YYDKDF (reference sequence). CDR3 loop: CATSTSGTSGKVVGEQYF. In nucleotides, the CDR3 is TGTGCCACCAGCACGTCGGGGACTAGCGGGAAGGTGGTCGGCGAGCAGTACTTC.

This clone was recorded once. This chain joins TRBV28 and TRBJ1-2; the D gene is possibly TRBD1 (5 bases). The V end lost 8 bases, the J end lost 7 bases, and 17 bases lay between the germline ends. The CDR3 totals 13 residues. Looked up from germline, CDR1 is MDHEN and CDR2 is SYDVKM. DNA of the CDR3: TGTGCCAGCTCCTTCAGGCAGGGCCCTGGCTACACCTTC. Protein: CASSFRQGPGYTF.

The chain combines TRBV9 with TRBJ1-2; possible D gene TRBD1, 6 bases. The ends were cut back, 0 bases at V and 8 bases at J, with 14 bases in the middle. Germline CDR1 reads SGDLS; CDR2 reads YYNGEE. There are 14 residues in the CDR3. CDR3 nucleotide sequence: TGTGCCAGCAGCGTAGGTACAGGGCCTTTGGGCTACACCTTC. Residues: CASSVGTGPLGYTF.

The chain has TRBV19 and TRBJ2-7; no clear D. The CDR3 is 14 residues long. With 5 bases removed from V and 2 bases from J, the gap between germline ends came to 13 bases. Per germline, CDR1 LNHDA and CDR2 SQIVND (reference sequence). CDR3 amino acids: CASSPQAIAYEQYF. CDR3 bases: TGTGCCAGTAGTCCCCAGGCGATCGCCTACGAGCAGTACTTC.

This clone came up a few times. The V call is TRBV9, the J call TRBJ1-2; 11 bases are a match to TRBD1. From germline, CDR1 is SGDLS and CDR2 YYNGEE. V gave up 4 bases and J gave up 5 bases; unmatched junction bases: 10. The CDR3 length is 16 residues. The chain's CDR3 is CASSPSGTGGPYGYTF. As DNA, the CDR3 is TGTGCCAGCAGCCCCTCCGGGACAGGGGGGCCTTATGGCTACACCTTC.

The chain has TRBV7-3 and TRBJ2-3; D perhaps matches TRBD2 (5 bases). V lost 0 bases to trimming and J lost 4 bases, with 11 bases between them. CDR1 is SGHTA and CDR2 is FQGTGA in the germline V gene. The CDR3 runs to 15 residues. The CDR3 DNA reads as TGTGCCAGCAGCTTAACGCGGGCGGGTGCAGATACGCAGTATTTT. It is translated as CASSLTRAGADTQYF.

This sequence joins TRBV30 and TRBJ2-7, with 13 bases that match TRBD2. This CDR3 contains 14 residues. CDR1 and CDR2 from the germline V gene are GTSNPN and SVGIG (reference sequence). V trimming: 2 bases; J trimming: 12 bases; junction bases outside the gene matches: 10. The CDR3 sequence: CAWSPGTSGTLRYF. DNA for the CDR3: TGTGCCTGGAGTCCTGGGACTAGCGGGACCCTCCGGTACTTC.

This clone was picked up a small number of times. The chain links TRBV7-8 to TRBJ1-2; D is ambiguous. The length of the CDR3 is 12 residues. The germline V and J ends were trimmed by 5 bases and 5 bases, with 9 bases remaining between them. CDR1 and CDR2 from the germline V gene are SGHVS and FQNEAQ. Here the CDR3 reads CASSIQQYGYTF. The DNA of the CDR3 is TGTGCCAGCAGCATACAGCAGTATGGCTACACCTTC.